The rows below give T cell receptor beta chains drawn from one sample of a study of blood T cell repertoires in COVID-19. Clones were read by immunoSEQ multiplex PCR, and TCRdb kept only the in-frame ones, dropping some. Found here are around 200,000 clones, approximately 87% of them singletons; the top ten hold less than 25%. What was sequenced was peripheral blood. The receptors were gathered from a man between 65 and 79 years old with active or convalescent COVID-19. Each CDR3 is given with its conserved first and last residue. The order of the fields is J gene, D gene, clone size, V gene, CDR3 DNA, CDR3 protein. D genes are given only for firm matches. A row's size may be missing; if present it is once, few, many or a size class.

J gene: TRBJ1-2
D gene: -
clone size: -
V gene: TRBV6-5
CDR3 DNA: TGTGCCAGCGCGGGCAGCATGTATCGGGGCTACACCTTC
CDR3 protein: CASAGSMYRGYTF

J gene: TRBJ1-2
D gene: -
clone size: -
V gene: TRBV6-1
CDR3 DNA: TGTGCCAGCAGTGAAATTACAGAGATGGACTATGGCTACACCTTC
CDR3 protein: CASSEITEMDYGYTF

J gene: TRBJ1-1
D gene: -
clone size: -
V gene: TRBV11-2
CDR3 DNA: TGTGCCAGCAGAATAAATCGGGTCACTGAAGCTTTCTTT
CDR3 protein: CASRINRVTEAFF

J gene: TRBJ1-6
D gene: -
clone size: -
V gene: TRBV30
CDR3 DNA: TGTGCCTGGACCAATAATTCACCCCTCCACTTT
CDR3 protein: CAWTNNSPLHF

J gene: TRBJ2-1
D gene: TRBD2
clone size: -
V gene: TRBV7-8
CDR3 DNA: TGTGCCAGCAGCCAAGAGACTAGCGGGATAAATGAGCAGTTCTTC
CDR3 protein: CASSQETSGINEQFF

J gene: TRBJ2-3
D gene: -
clone size: -
V gene: TRBV18
CDR3 DNA: TGTGCCAGCTCACCATTAGCGACGCCAGATACGCAGTATTTT
CDR3 protein: CASSPLATPDTQYF

J gene: TRBJ2-2
D gene: -
clone size: -
V gene: TRBV5-6
CDR3 DNA: TGTGCCAGCAGCTTGCGGGGGGCGGCCGGGGAGCTGTTTTTT
CDR3 protein: CASSLRGAAGELFF

J gene: TRBJ1-1
D gene: -
clone size: -
V gene: TRBV6-5
CDR3 DNA: TGTGCCAGCTCCGGGGGGGGCATGAACACTGAAGCTTTCTTT
CDR3 protein: CASSGGGMNTEAFF

J gene: TRBJ1-2
D gene: TRBD1
clone size: -
V gene: TRBV19
CDR3 DNA: TGTGCCAGTAGTGCGGTGACAGGGAGGCGCCATGGCTACACCTTC
CDR3 protein: CASSAVTGRRHGYTF

J gene: TRBJ2-3
D gene: -
clone size: -
V gene: TRBV19
CDR3 DNA: TGTGCCAGTAGACTTGCAGGGGTCGTGAGCACAGATACGCAGTATTTT
CDR3 protein: CASRLAGVVSTDTQYF

J gene: TRBJ1-1
D gene: -
clone size: -
V gene: TRBV30
CDR3 DNA: TGTGCCTGGAGTGTACGGGTCAGTCAAATGAACACTGAAGCTTTCTTT
CDR3 protein: CAWSVRVSQMNTEAFF

J gene: TRBJ2-2
D gene: -
clone size: -
V gene: TRBV24-1
CDR3 DNA: TGTGCCACCAGTACCGGATCGGAGGCCGGGGAGCTGTTTTTT
CDR3 protein: CATSTGSEAGELFF

J gene: TRBJ2-7
D gene: -
clone size: few
V gene: TRBV7-9
CDR3 DNA: TGTGCCAGCAGCTTTTCAAGGTTTCGGGCCTACGAGCAGTACTTC
CDR3 protein: CASSFSRFRAYEQYF

J gene: TRBJ1-1
D gene: TRBD1
clone size: few
V gene: TRBV5-1
CDR3 DNA: TGCGCCAGCAGCGTGACAGGGATGAACACTGAAGCTTTCTTT
CDR3 protein: CASSVTGMNTEAFF

J gene: TRBJ1-2
D gene: TRBD1
clone size: -
V gene: TRBV5-1
CDR3 DNA: TGCGCCAGCAGCTTCGGGCAGGGGGCATGGGGCTACACCTTC
CDR3 protein: CASSFGQGAWGYTF

J gene: TRBJ1-5
D gene: -
clone size: few
V gene: TRBV28
CDR3 DNA: TGTGCCAGCAGTTTACGGCGGGGGTCGGGTCAGCCCCAGCATTTT
CDR3 protein: CASSLRRGSGQPQHF

J gene: TRBJ2-2
D gene: -
clone size: -
V gene: TRBV27
CDR3 DNA: TGTGCCAGCAGTCGGTATACGAACACCGGGGAGCTGTTTTTT
CDR3 protein: CASSRYTNTGELFF

J gene: TRBJ1-2
D gene: -
clone size: -
V gene: TRBV5-1
CDR3 DNA: TGCGCCAGCAGCCCTTCGGACAGCTATGGCTACACCTTC
CDR3 protein: CASSPSDSYGYTF

J gene: TRBJ2-6
D gene: -
clone size: -
V gene: TRBV18
CDR3 DNA: TGTGCCAGCTCACCTAGGGGACAAGGGACGTCTGGGGCCAACGTCCTGACTTTC
CDR3 protein: CASSPRGQGTSGANVLTF

J gene: TRBJ1-2
D gene: -
clone size: -
V gene: TRBV28
CDR3 DNA: TGTGCCCTTTGGGAGAACTATGGCTACACCTTC
CDR3 protein: CALWENYGYTF

J gene: TRBJ1-1
D gene: -
clone size: -
V gene: TRBV19
CDR3 DNA: TGTGCCGCAAACGCGGGACGGGGACTTGAAGCTTTCTTT
CDR3 protein: CAANAGRGLEAFF

J gene: TRBJ1-5
D gene: -
clone size: -
V gene: TRBV28
CDR3 DNA: TGTGCCAGCAGTGGGGGACTCATTAGCAATCAGCCCCAGCATTTT
CDR3 protein: CASSGGLISNQPQHF

J gene: TRBJ2-4
D gene: TRBD1
clone size: once
V gene: TRBV28
CDR3 DNA: TGTGCCAGCAGTTACGACAGGGTGAACATTCAGTACTTC
CDR3 protein: CASSYDRVNIQYF

J gene: TRBJ2-2
D gene: -
clone size: once
V gene: TRBV27
CDR3 DNA: TGTGCCAGCAGTTTAAACCGCGCGAACACCGGGGAGCTGTTTTTT
CDR3 protein: CASSLNRANTGELFF

J gene: TRBJ1-5
D gene: -
clone size: -
V gene: TRBV7-8
CDR3 DNA: TGTGCCAGCAGCTTACCAGGGCCCAGCCTCAATCAGCCCCAGCATTTT
CDR3 protein: CASSLPGPSLNQPQHF

J gene: TRBJ1-2
D gene: -
clone size: -
V gene: TRBV6-1
CDR3 DNA: TGTGCCAGCACCCCGACAGGCCCGGGGAAGGGCTACACCTTC
CDR3 protein: CASTPTGPGKGYTF

J gene: TRBJ2-7
D gene: -
clone size: -
V gene: TRBV27
CDR3 DNA: TGTGCCAGCAGTTGGAGTGGGTACTACGAGCAGTACTTC
CDR3 protein: CASSWSGYYEQYF

J gene: TRBJ2-3
D gene: -
clone size: -
V gene: TRBV7-2
CDR3 DNA: TGTGCCAGCAGCATAATTACAGAAACAGATACGCAGTATTTT
CDR3 protein: CASSIITETDTQYF

J gene: TRBJ1-4
D gene: -
clone size: -
V gene: TRBV6-5
CDR3 DNA: TGTGCCAGCAGTTACAAGGGGCGGGAAAAACTGTTTTTT
CDR3 protein: CASSYKGREKLFF

J gene: TRBJ1-6
D gene: -
clone size: -
V gene: TRBV4-3
CDR3 DNA: TGCGCCAGCAGCCAAGATAGGAGTTTTCCACCCCTCCACTTT
CDR3 protein: CASSQDRSFPPLHF

J gene: TRBJ2-1
D gene: TRBD1
clone size: -
V gene: TRBV10-1
CDR3 DNA: TGCGCCAGCAGTGGAGACAGGGGGCCCAGGTTCAATGAGCAGTTCTTC
CDR3 protein: CASSGDRGPRFNEQFF

J gene: TRBJ2-3
D gene: -
clone size: -
V gene: TRBV12-3/TRBV12-4
CDR3 DNA: TGTGCCAGCAGTTACCGGAGGACTCCGCAGTATTTT
CDR3 protein: CASSYRRTPQYF

J gene: TRBJ2-7
D gene: -
clone size: -
V gene: TRBV10-1
CDR3 DNA: TGCGCCAGCGAACGGGACAAGAGGAACGAGCAGTACTTC
CDR3 protein: CASERDKRNEQYF

J gene: TRBJ2-7
D gene: -
clone size: -
V gene: TRBV28
CDR3 DNA: TGTGCCAGCAGTTTAGGACAGAAAGGGAGCGACGAGCAGTACTTC
CDR3 protein: CASSLGQKGSDEQYF

J gene: TRBJ1-4
D gene: -
clone size: -
V gene: TRBV10-3
CDR3 DNA: TGTGCCATCAGGCCGGGGGGTGAAAATGAAAAACTGTTTTTT
CDR3 protein: CAIRPGGENEKLFF

J gene: TRBJ2-7
D gene: TRBD2
clone size: once
V gene: TRBV5-1
CDR3 DNA: TGCGCCAGCAGCAGAGGACTAGCGGAGTCCTCCTACGAGCAGTACTTC
CDR3 protein: CASSRGLAESSYEQYF

J gene: TRBJ2-5
D gene: -
clone size: -
V gene: TRBV6-2/TRBV6-3
CDR3 DNA: TGTGCCAGCAGTTACCTGGGGGCAGGGTACCAAGAGACCCAGTACTTC
CDR3 protein: CASSYLGAGYQETQYF

J gene: TRBJ1-2
D gene: -
clone size: -
V gene: TRBV20-1
CDR3 DNA: TGCAGTGCTAGTAGGCAAACGGGCTATGGCTACACCTTC
CDR3 protein: CSASRQTGYGYTF

J gene: TRBJ2-7
D gene: -
clone size: -
V gene: TRBV7-2
CDR3 DNA: TGTGCCAGCAGCTCCCCCGAGCGCAGCCCCTACGAGCAGTACTTC
CDR3 protein: CASSSPERSPYEQYF

J gene: TRBJ2-2
D gene: -
clone size: once
V gene: TRBV30
CDR3 DNA: TGTGCCTGGAACTTTCGCCGGGGCGGGGAGCTGTTTTTT
CDR3 protein: CAWNFRRGGELFF